The text below deals with one T cell receptor beta chain. Its antigen is still unknown. These data are taken from a study of a mutant IDH1 vaccine in newly diagnosed glioma. Turning to the study itself: Vaccinations, eight in total, occurred in weeks 1, 3, 5, 7, 11, 15, 19, 23. Vaccines began 4-6 weeks after radiotherapy alone, or with temozolomide cycles. The therapy given earlier, which was standard therapy, consisted of radiotherapy, temozolomide, or both, and most of the patients received both.

Libraries were prepared by immunoSEQ multiplex PCR; TCRdb keeps only in-frame clonotypes and omits some of them. The sample lists approximately 37,000 clones, 55% to 60% occurring once. Time point denoted: week 5, during vaccination. Mutant IDH1 20-mer peptide, at 300 ug, made up each vaccine dose, with topical imiquimod. Trimming took off 4 bases at V and 3 bases at J, with 8 bases between the two ends. The CDR3 is 12 amino acids. The V gene's germline CDR1 is SGHDT and CDR2 YYEEEE. The V call is TRBV5-6, the J call TRBJ2-7, with unresolved D. This clonotype was obtained from a woman in her late teens or twenties with glioma. This sample comprised PBMCs, obtained from a glioma patient whose treatment included an IDH1 peptide vaccine. DNA for the CDR3: TGTGCCAGCAGCGTGGTGGGCTACGAGCAGTACTTC. Its translation: CASSVVGYEQYF.